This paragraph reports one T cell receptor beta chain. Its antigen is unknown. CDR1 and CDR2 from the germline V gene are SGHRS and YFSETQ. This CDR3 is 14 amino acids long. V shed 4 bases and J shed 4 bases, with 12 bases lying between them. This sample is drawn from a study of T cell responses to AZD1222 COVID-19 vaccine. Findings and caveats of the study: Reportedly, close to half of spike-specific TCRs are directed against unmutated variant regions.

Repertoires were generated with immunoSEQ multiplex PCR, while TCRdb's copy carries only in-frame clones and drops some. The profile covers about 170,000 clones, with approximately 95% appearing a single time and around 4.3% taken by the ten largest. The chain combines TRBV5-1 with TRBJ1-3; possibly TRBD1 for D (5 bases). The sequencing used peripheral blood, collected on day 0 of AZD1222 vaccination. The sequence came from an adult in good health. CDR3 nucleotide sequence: TGCGCCAGCAGCCCTTTTACAGGAGGAAACACCATATATTTT. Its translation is CASSPFTGGNTIYF.